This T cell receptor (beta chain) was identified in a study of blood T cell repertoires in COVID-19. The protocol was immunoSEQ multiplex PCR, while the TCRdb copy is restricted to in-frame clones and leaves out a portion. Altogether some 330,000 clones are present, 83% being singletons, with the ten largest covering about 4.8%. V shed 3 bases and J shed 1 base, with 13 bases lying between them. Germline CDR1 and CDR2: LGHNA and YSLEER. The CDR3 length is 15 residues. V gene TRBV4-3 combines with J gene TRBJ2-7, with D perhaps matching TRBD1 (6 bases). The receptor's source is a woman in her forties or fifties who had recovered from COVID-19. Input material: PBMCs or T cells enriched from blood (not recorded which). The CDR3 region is CASSQPGTPSYEQYF. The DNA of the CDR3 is TGCGCCAGCAGCCAGCCAGGGACACCTTCCTACGAGCAGTACTTC.